Presented here are 5 T cell receptor beta chains from one specimen sequenced in a study of cytomegalovirus exposure and HLA in healthy donors. The PCR used 60 Vbeta and 13 Jbeta primers. The method was immunoSEQ multiplex PCR; TCRdb's version includes in-frame clones alone and lacks a portion of them. The sample lists around 150,000 clones, around three quarters occurring once. Sequenced sample: PBMCs. These receptors were obtained from a man aged 25-45 years in good health.

This chain uses TRBV6-4 with TRBJ1-2; the D gene is possibly TRBD1 (5 bases). Trimming removed 3 bases at V and 5 bases at J, with 16 bases between. The germline CDR1 and CDR2 sequences are MRHNA and SNTAGT. This CDR3 spans 15 amino acids. The chain's CDR3 is CASSEPTAARYGYTF. DNA of the CDR3: TGTGCCAGCAGTGAACCGACAGCCGCGAGGTATGGCTACACCTTC.

The chain recombines TRBV15 with TRBJ2-7; the match to TRBD1 covers 12 bases. This CDR3 comprises 17 residues. CDR1 and CDR2 from the germline V gene are LNHNV and YYDKDF (reference sequence). V dropped 0 bases and J dropped 5; count of bases not matched to a gene: 8. Here the CDR3 reads CATSRDQGTGGFHEQYF. CDR3 DNA sequence: TGTGCCACCAGCAGAGATCAAGGGACAGGGGGCTTCCACGAGCAGTACTTC.

In DNA, the CDR3 is TGCAGCGTCAACAGGGCCGGGGAGCTGTTTTTT. It is translated as CSVNRAGELFF. J is TRBJ2-2 and V is TRBV29-1; a weak D match, TRBD1 (6 bases). Trimming cost V 6 bases and J 6 bases, with 8 bases left between them. CDR1 and CDR2 from the germline V gene are SQVTM and ANQGSEA. The CDR3 extends over 11 amino acids.

The chain recombines TRBV11-3 with TRBJ2-1; D ambiguous. The CDR3 runs 14 residues. V lost 1 base, J lost 7 bases, and 11 bases lay in between. Germline CDR1 reads SGHNT; CDR2 reads YENEEA. The DNA for the CDR3 is TGTGCCAGCAGCTTAGGATTCCCAGGTAATGAGCAGTTCTTC. Its protein is CASSLGFPGNEQFF.

Only one count was recorded for this clone. CDR3 sequence: CASSSDRYNSPLHF. The CDR3 bases are TGTGCCAGCAGTTCGGACAGGTATAATTCACCCCTCCACTTT. J is TRBJ1-6 and V is TRBV28; 7 nucleotides match TRBD1. V lost 4 bases to trimming and J lost 4 bases; unmatched junction nucleotides: 1. In germline, CDR1 is MDHEN, CDR2 SYDVKM. The CDR3 has 14 amino acids.